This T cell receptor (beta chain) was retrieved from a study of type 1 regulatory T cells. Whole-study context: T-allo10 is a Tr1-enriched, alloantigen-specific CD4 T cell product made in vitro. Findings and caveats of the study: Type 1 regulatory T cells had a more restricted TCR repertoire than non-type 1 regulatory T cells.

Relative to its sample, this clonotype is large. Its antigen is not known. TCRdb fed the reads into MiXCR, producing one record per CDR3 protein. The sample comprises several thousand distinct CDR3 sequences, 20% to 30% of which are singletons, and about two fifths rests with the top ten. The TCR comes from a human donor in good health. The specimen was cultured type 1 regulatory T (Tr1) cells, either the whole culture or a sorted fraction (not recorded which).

CDR3 DNA: TGCAGTGCTAGAGGGGGACTCATAGAGACCCAGTACTTC. The encoded protein is CSARGGLIETQYF. The V call is TRBV20-1, the J call TRBJ2-5; TRBD2 might be the D (6 bases). Trimming cost V 1 base and J 4 bases, with 10 bases left between them. The CDR3 is 13 amino acids. From germline, CDR1 is DFQATT and CDR2 SNEGSKA (reference sequence).